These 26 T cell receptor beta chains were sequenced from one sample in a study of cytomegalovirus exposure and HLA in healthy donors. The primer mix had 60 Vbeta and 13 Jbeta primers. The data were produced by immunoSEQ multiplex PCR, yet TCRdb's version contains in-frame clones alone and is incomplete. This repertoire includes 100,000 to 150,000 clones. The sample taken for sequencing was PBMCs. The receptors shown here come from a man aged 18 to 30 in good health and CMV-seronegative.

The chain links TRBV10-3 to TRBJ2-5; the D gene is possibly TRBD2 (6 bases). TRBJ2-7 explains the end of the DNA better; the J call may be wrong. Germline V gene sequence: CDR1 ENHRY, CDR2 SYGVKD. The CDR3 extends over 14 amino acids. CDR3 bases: TGTGCCATCAGTGAGCAACTAGCCGTCGGCGAGCAGTACTTC. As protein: CAISEQLAVGEQYF.

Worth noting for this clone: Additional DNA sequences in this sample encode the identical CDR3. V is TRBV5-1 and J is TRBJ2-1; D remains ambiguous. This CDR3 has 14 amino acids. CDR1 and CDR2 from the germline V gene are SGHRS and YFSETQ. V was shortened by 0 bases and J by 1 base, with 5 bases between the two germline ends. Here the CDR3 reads CASSLDGSYNEQFF. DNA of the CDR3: TGCGCCAGCAGCTTGGACGGTTCCTACAATGAGCAGTTCTTC.

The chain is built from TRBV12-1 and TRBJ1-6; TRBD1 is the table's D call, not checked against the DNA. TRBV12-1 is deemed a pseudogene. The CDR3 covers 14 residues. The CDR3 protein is CASGGAAYNSPLHF. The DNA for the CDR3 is TGTGCCAGCGGTGGGGCGGCCTATAATTCACCCCTCCACTTT.

CDR3 sequence: CASSSSGGRQPQHF. The CDR3 coding sequence is TGTGCCAGCAGTTCAAGCGGGGGCCGTCAGCCCCAGCATTTT. The chain carries TRBV2 and TRBJ1-5; D may be TRBD1 (6 bases). Looked up from germline, CDR1 is SNHLY and CDR2 is FYNNEI. Between the trimmed V and J ends, which lost 5 bases and 6 bases, there was a span of 14 bases. The CDR3 sequence is 14 residues long.

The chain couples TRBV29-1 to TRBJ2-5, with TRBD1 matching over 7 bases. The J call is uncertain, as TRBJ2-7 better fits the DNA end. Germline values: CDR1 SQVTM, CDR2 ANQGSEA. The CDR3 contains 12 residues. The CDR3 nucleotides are TGCAGCGTTGAAACAGGGGATCACGAGCAGTACTTC. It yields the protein CSVETGDHEQYF.

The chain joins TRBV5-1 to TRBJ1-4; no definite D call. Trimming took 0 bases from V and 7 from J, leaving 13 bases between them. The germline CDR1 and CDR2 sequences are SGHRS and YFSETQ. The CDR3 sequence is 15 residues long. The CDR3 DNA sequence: TGCGCCAGCAGCTTGGCCCACGGGTCCGGTGAAAAACTGTTTTTT. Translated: CASSLAHGSGEKLFF. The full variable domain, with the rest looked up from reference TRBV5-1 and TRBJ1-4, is KAGVTQTPRYLIKTRGQQVTLSCSPISGHRSVSWYQQTPGQGLQFLFEYFSETQRNKGNFPGRFSGRQFSNSRSEMNVSTLELGDSALYLCASSLAHGSGEKLFFGSGTQLSVL.

CDR3 residues: CASRGQMNTEAFF. CDR3 DNA: TGCGCCAGCAGAGGACAAATGAACACTGAAGCTTTCTTT. The gene calls are TRBV10-2 and TRBJ1-1; a weak D match, TRBD1 (5 bases). V shed 6 bases and J shed 0 bases, with 8 bases lying between them. The CDR3 extends over 13 amino acids. The V gene's germline CDR1 is WSHSY and CDR2 SAAADI.

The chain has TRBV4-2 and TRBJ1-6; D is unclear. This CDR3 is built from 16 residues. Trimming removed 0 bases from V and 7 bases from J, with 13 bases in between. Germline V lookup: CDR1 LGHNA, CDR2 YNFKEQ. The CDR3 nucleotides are TGTGCCAGCAGCCAAGAGTGGGTTGGAGCGAATTCACCCCTCCACTTT. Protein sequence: CASSQEWVGANSPLHF.

CDR3 sequence: CASSGDSGRPLNEQFF. The CDR3 DNA reads as TGTGCCAGCAGCGGGGATAGCGGGAGGCCCCTCAATGAGCAGTTCTTC. The chain uses TRBV7-2 and TRBJ2-1; the match to TRBD2 covers 10 bases. The V and J ends lost 5 bases and 6 bases, in that order; junction bases with no gene match: 10. The CDR3 sequence is 16 residues long. The germline gives CDR1 SGHTA, CDR2 FQGNSA.

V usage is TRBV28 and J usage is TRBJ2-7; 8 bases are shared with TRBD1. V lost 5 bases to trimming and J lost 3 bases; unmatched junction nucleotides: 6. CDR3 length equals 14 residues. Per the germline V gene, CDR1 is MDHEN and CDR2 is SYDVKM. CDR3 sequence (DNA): TGTGCCAGCAGTCCCTATACAGGGGGCTACGAGCAGTACTTC. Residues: CASSPYTGGYEQYF.

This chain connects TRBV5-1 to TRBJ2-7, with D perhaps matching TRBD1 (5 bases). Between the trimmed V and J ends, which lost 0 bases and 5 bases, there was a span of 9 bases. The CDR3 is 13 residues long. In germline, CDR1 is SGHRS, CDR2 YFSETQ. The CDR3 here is CASSLVQGHEQYF. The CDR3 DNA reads TGCGCCAGCAGCTTGGTTCAGGGCCACGAGCAGTACTTC.

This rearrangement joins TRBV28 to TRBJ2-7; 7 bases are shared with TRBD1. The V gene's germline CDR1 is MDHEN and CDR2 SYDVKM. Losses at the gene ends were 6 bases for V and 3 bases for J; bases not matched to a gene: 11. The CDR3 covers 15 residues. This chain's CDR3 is CASRLTGYEDYEQYF. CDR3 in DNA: TGTGCCAGCAGATTGACAGGGTACGAGGACTACGAGCAGTACTTC. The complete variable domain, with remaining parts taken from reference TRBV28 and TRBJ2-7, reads DVKVTQSSRYLVKRTGEKVFLECVQDMDHENMFWYRQDPGLGLRLIYFSYDVKMKEKGDIPEGYSVSREKKERFSLILESASTNQTSMYLCASRLTGYEDYEQYFGPGTRLTVT.

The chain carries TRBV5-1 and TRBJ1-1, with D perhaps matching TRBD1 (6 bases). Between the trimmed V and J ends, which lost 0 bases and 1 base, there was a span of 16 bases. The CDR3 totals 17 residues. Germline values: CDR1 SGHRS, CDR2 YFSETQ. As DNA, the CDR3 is TGCGCCAGCAGCTTGGTACCGGCCGGGGACACGAACACTGAAGCTTTCTTT. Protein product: CASSLVPAGDTNTEAFF. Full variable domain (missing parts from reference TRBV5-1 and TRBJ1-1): KAGVTQTPRYLIKTRGQQVTLSCSPISGHRSVSWYQQTPGQGLQFLFEYFSETQRNKGNFPGRFSGRQFSNSRSEMNVSTLELGDSALYLCASSLVPAGDTNTEAFFGQGTRLTVV.

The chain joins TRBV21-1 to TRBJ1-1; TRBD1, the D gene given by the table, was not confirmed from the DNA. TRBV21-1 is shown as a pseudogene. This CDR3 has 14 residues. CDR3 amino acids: CASSPTGPNTEAFF. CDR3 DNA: TGTGCCAGCAGCCCGACAGGGCCGAACACTGAAGCTTTCTTT.

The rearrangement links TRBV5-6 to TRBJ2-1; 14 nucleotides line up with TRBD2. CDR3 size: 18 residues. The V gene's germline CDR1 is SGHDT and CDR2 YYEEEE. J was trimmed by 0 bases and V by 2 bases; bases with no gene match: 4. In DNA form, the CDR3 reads TGTGCCAGCAGCTTCGGACTAGCGGGGGGTAGCTCCTACAATGAGCAGTTCTTC. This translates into CASSFGLAGGSSYNEQFF.

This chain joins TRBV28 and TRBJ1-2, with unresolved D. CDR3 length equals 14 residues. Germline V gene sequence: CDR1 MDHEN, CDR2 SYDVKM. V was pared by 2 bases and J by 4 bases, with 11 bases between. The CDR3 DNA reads TGTGCCAGCAGTTTACTCGAAACGGGCTATGGCTACACCTTC. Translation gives CASSLLETGYGYTF.

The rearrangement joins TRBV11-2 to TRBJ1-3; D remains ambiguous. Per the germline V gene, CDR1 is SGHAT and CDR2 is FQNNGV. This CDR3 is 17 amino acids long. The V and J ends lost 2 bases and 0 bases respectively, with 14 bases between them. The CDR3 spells CASSLQQSRISGNTIYF. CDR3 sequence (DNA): TGTGCCAGCAGCTTACAACAGTCCCGTATCTCTGGAAACACCATATATTTT. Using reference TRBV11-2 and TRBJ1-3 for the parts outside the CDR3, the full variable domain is EAGVAQSPRYKIIEKRQSVAFWCNPISGHATLYWYQQILGQGPKLLIQFQNNGVVDDSQLPKDRFSAERLKGVDSTLKIQPAKLEDSAVYLCASSLQQSRISGNTIYFGEGSWLTVV.

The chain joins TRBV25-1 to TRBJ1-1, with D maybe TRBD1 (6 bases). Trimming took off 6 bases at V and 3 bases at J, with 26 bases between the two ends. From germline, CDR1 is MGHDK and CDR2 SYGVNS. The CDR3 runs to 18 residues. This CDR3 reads CASSEGSGVTGWDTEAFF. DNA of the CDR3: TGTGCCAGCAGCGAGGGTTCCGGAGTAACAGGGTGGGACACTGAAGCTTTCTTT.

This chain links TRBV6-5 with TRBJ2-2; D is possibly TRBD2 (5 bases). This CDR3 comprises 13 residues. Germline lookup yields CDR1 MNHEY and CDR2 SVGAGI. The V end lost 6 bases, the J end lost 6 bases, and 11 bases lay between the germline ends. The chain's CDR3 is CASSATAAGELFF. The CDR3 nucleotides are TGTGCCAGCAGCGCTACAGCGGCCGGGGAGCTGTTTTTT.

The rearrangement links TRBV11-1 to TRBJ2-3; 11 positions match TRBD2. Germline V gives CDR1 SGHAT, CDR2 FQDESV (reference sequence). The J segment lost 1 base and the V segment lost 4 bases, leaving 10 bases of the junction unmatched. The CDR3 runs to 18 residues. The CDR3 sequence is CASSWATSGSVGTDTQYF. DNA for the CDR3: TGTGCCAGCAGCTGGGCAACTAGCGGGAGTGTCGGCACAGATACGCAGTATTTT.

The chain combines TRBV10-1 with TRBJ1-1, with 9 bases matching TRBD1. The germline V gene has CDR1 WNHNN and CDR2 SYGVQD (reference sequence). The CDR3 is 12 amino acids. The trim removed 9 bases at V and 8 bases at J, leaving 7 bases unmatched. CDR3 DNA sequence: TGCGCCAGGCGAGACAGGGGGTCGGAAGCTTTCTTT. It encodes CARRDRGSEAFF.

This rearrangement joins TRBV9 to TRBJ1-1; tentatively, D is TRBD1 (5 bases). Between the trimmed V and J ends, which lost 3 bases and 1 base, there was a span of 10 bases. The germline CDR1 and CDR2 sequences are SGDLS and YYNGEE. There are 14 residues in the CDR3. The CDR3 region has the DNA TGTGCCAGCAGCGGGCGGGGGTCGAACACTGAAGCTTTCTTT. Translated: CASSGRGSNTEAFF.

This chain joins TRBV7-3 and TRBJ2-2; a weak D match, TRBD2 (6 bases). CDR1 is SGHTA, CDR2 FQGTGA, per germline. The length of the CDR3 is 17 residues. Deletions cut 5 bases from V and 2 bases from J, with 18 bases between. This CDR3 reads CASSPQPSGANTGELFF. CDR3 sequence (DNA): TGTGCCAGCAGCCCCCAACCGTCGGGAGCTAACACCGGGGAGCTGTTTTTT.

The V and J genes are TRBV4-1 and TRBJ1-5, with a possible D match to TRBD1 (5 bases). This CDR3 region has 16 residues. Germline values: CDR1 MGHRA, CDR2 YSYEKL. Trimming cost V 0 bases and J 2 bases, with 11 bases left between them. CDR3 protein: CASSQERQGGNQPQHF. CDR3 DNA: TGCGCCAGCAGCCAAGAACGCCAGGGTGGCAATCAGCCCCAGCATTTT.

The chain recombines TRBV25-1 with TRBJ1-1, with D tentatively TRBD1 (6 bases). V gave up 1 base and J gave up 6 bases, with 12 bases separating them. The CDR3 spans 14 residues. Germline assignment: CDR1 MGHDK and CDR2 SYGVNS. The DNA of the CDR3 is TGTGCCAGCAGTGAATTCAGGGGCGTCTCTGAAGCTTTCTTT. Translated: CASSEFRGVSEAFF.

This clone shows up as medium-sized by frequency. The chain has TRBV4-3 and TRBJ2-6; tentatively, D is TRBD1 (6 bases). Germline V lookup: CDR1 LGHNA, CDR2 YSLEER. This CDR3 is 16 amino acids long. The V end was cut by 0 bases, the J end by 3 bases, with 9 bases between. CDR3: CASSQDPQGGANVLTF. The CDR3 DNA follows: TGCGCCAGCAGCCAAGATCCACAGGGTGGGGCCAACGTCCTGACTTTC.